One and the same sample provided the 21 T cell receptor beta chains below, sequenced in a study of persistence of HIV-infected CD4 T cells. No antigen has been assigned to these receptors. The stimulus was lysate of CMV-infected fibroblasts, approximately 9.7 ug/mL. CD40L-negative CD69-negative CD45RO-high memory CD4+ T cells were sorted as populations depleted of antigen-responding cells. Sequencing used immunoSEQ version 4 in survey mode. Measured with immunoSEQ multiplex PCR; TCRdb has only the in-frame clones, and not every one. Among under 40,000 clones listed, over 80% were seen once. The sample consisted of CD4+ T cells sorted from PBMCs after roughly 18-hour stimulation, taken from a patient who received antiretroviral therapy. The receptors come from an adult woman with HIV who was CMV-seropositive.

The CDR3, as DNA: TGTGCCAGCAGCTCTACCGGGACAGTCAACACCGGGGAGCTGTTTTTT. This encodes CASSSTGTVNTGELFF. The chain joins TRBV5-8 to TRBJ2-2; 7 nucleotides match TRBD1. The germline V gene has CDR1 SGHTS and CDR2 YDEGEE. The J segment lost 2 bases and the V segment lost 3 bases, leaving 7 bases of the junction unmatched. The CDR3 loop spans 16 amino acids.

The V and J genes are TRBV11-1 and TRBJ1-1, with D unclear. This CDR3 comprises 15 residues. Trimming shortened V by 2 bases and J by 1 base, and 11 bases separated the two germline ends. CDR1 and CDR2 (germline): SGHAT, FQDESV (reference sequence). CDR3 sequence: CASSLNELKNTEAFF. CDR3 bases: TGTGCCAGCAGCTTAAATGAGTTAAAGAACACTGAAGCTTTCTTT.

This chain uses TRBV30 with TRBJ1-6; 10 nucleotides agree with TRBD1. Germline V gene lookup returns CDR1 GTSNPN and CDR2 SVGIG (reference sequence). V lost 2 bases, J lost 5 bases, and 6 bases stayed unmatched. The length of the CDR3 is 16 residues. The CDR3 sequence: CAWSPRDRGNNSPLHF. The CDR3 DNA follows: TGTGCCTGGAGTCCCCGGGACAGGGGAAATAATTCACCCCTCCACTTT.

The V gene is TRBV10-3, the J gene TRBJ1-1, with D maybe TRBD1 (5 bases). The germline gives CDR1 ENHRY, CDR2 SYGVKD. V gave up 2 bases and J gave up 10 bases, with 11 bases separating them. The CDR3 contains 12 residues. Here the CDR3 reads CAISEVNGGAFF. CDR3 nucleotide sequence: TGTGCCATCAGTGAGGTAAATGGGGGAGCTTTCTTT.

This clone came up once. The V gene is TRBV5-1, the J gene TRBJ2-4, with 8 bases matching TRBD1. The CDR3 covers 16 residues. Unmatched junction bases numbered 11, after V lost 0 bases and J lost 9 bases. Germline loops: CDR1 SGHRS, CDR2 YFSETQ. This CDR3 reads CASSLAGRGLGSIQYF. The CDR3 region has the DNA TGCGCCAGCAGCTTGGCCGGCAGGGGGCTGGGGAGCATTCAGTACTTC.

CDR3 sequence: CASSRIAGVKRNEQFF. CDR3 nucleotide sequence: TGTGCCAGCAGCCGGATAGCGGGAGTAAAGAGAAATGAGCAGTTCTTC. The chain combines TRBV5-6 with TRBJ2-1; 9 nucleotides align to TRBD2. This CDR3 is built from 16 residues. V trimming: 4 bases; J trimming: 7 bases; junction bases outside the gene matches: 12. From germline, CDR1 is SGHDT and CDR2 YYEEEE.

This chain links TRBV14 with TRBJ2-5; 12 bases align to TRBD2. V lost 0 bases to trimming and J lost 4 bases; unmatched junction nucleotides: 3. The CDR3 is made up of 16 amino acids. The germline CDR1 and CDR2 sequences are SGHDN and FVKESK. CDR3 in DNA: TGTGCCAGCAGCCAAGAGACTAGCGGGAGTCGAGAGACCCAGTACTTC. The encoded protein is CASSQETSGSRETQYF.

The chain couples TRBV9 to TRBJ2-2; no clear D. Looked up from germline, CDR1 is SGDLS and CDR2 is YYNGEE. V lost 1 base, J lost 7 bases, and 8 bases lay in between. The CDR3 sequence is 13 residues long. The CDR3 DNA sequence: TGTGCCAGCAGCGTAAATGGTTACGGGGAGCTGTTTTTT. It specifies CASSVNGYGELFF.

The chain employs TRBV29-1 and TRBJ2-7, with 7 nucleotides matching TRBD1. V lost 6 bases to trimming and J lost 6 bases; unmatched junction nucleotides: 8. The germline CDR1 and CDR2 sequences are SQVTM and ANQGSEA. The CDR3 totals 12 residues. The CDR3 spells CSVKWTGGEQYF. The CDR3 region has the DNA TGCAGCGTCAAATGGACAGGCGGCGAGCAGTACTTC.

The rearrangement joins TRBV5-6 to TRBJ2-7, with 9 nucleotides matching TRBD2. Trimming cost V 4 bases and J 3 bases; bases outside gene matches: 2. The germline V gene encodes CDR1 SGHDT and CDR2 YYEEEE. The CDR3 is 13 residues long. Here the CDR3 reads CASSRLAVYEQYF. DNA of the CDR3: TGTGCCAGCAGCCGACTAGCGGTCTACGAGCAGTACTTC.

V and J are TRBV29-1 and TRBJ2-7; 8 nucleotides agree with TRBD2. The V segment lost 5 bases and the J segment 6 bases; nucleotides outside the gene matches: 9. CDR3 length equals 13 residues. Germline V gene lookup returns CDR1 SQVTM and CDR2 ANQGSEA. The CDR3 loop is CSVPSAGGAEQYF. In DNA, the CDR3 is TGCAGCGTTCCTTCGGCGGGGGGCGCCGAGCAGTACTTC.

The chain joins TRBV7-2 to TRBJ2-5, with 11 nucleotides matching TRBD1. Germline V lookup: CDR1 SGHTA, CDR2 FQGNSA. J was trimmed by 14 bases and V by 1 base; bases with no gene match: 6. This CDR3 is 13 amino acids long. This chain's CDR3 is CASSLGGQGAEYF. The CDR3 DNA reads TGTGCCAGCAGCTTAGGAGGACAGGGGGCAGAATACTTC.

The chain has TRBV29-1 and TRBJ1-5; D is uncertain. The CDR3 consists of 13 residues. Trimming took off 4 bases at V and 3 bases at J, with 10 bases between the two ends. The germline gives CDR1 SQVTM, CDR2 ANQGSEA. CDR3 in amino acids: CSVVVSDNQPQHF. The CDR3 bases are TGCAGCGTTGTAGTCAGTGACAATCAGCCCCAGCATTTT.

The table lists this clone with a few counts. The chain combines TRBV5-6 with TRBJ1-4; 8 bases match TRBD1. CDR3 length equals 15 residues. V lost 4 bases, J lost 3 bases, and 5 bases stayed unmatched. Looked up from germline, CDR1 is SGHDT and CDR2 is YYEEEE. The CDR3 reads CASSGGQVANEKLFF. The DNA of the CDR3 is TGTGCCAGCAGCGGGGGACAGGTGGCTAATGAAAAACTGTTTTTT.

This clone was recorded once. The chain combines TRBV3-1 (or the pseudogene TRBV3-2) with TRBJ1-5; TRBD1 aligns across 11 bases. The CDR3 has 16 residues. Germline loops: CDR1 LGHDT, CDR2 YNNKEL (reference sequence). V dropped 1 base and J dropped 6; count of bases not matched to a gene: 5. CDR3 residues: CASSQGGQGAGQPQHF. DNA for the CDR3: TGTGCCAGCAGCCAAGGAGGACAGGGGGCAGGTCAGCCCCAGCATTTT.

The V call is TRBV6-4, the J call TRBJ1-1; D not resolved. Per germline, CDR1 MRHNA and CDR2 SNTAGT. With 3 bases removed from V and 1 base from J, the gap between germline ends came to 9 bases. CDR3 size: 14 residues. The chain's CDR3 is CASSEGSSNTEAFF. The CDR3 DNA follows: TGTGCCAGCAGTGAAGGTAGTTCGAACACTGAAGCTTTCTTT.

This sequence joins TRBV6-5 and TRBJ1-2; no clear D. Deletions cut 6 bases from V and 5 bases from J, with 13 bases between. CDR1 is MNHEY, CDR2 SVGAGI, per germline. The CDR3 runs 13 residues. The DNA for the CDR3 is TGTGCCAGCAGAGACACCGGTGGGTATGGCTACACCTTC. This codes for CASRDTGGYGYTF.

The V call is TRBV28, the J call TRBJ2-7, with a tentative D call TRBD1 (6 bases). This CDR3 has 12 residues. Germline V gene lookup returns CDR1 MDHEN and CDR2 SYDVKM. V was shortened by 5 bases and J by 6 bases, with 11 bases between the two germline ends. The CDR3 DNA is TGTGCCAGCAGTCCGGGACAAGGCGAGCAGTACTTC. This encodes CASSPGQGEQYF.

The gene calls are TRBV7-2 and TRBJ2-2, with D tentatively TRBD2 (5 bases). This CDR3 has 14 residues. V gave up 5 bases and J gave up 2 bases, with 9 bases separating them. Germline CDR1 reads SGHTA; CDR2 reads FQGNSA. The CDR3 reads CASSAGLNTGELFF. DNA for the CDR3: TGTGCCAGCAGCGCCGGACTCAACACCGGGGAGCTGTTTTTT.

This sequence joins TRBV5-6 and TRBJ1-1, with 9 bases identical to TRBD1. The CDR3 sequence is 15 residues long. With 0 bases clipped from V and 0 bases from J, the junction kept 0 bases outside the gene matches. The germline gives CDR1 SGHDT, CDR2 YYEEEE. As DNA, the CDR3 is TGTGCCAGCAGCTTGGACAGGGGGCTGAACACTGAAGCTTTCTTT. It codes for CASSLDRGLNTEAFF.

This chain joins TRBV5-1 and TRBJ1-6; D remains ambiguous. Trimming removed 4 bases at V and 8 bases at J, with 16 bases between. Germline CDR1 reads SGHRS; CDR2 reads YFSETQ. The CDR3 is made up of 15 amino acids. CDR3 sequence reads: CASSQGWRTDSPLHF. DNA of the CDR3: TGCGCCAGCAGCCAAGGATGGAGAACAGATTCACCCCTCCACTTT.